These T cell receptor beta chains were read from a single sample in a study of cytomegalovirus exposure and HLA in healthy donors. The assay was immunoSEQ multiplex PCR, and TCRdb's table has in-frame clones only and misses some. Of roughly 190,000 clones in the sample, 73% were seen once. Sample: PBMCs. The receptors here all came from a woman aged 25 to 39 in good health and CMV-seronegative. Both conserved end residues are part of each CDR3.

v_call	j_call	cdr3_aa
TRBV28	TRBJ2-7	CASSPRGGQYF
TRBV7-3	TRBJ1-2	CASSSNRDNGYTF
TRBV6-1	TRBJ1-2	CASSPRQGSGYGYTF
TRBV19	TRBJ2-1	CASSIVAGGINEQFF
TRBV18	TRBJ1-4	CASSPDRGRTNEKLFF
TRBV13	TRBJ2-7	CASSPSGLAAYEQYF
TRBV5-1	TRBJ1-2	CASSLATGGLDGYTF
TRBV4-1	TRBJ1-2	CASSQRSRYAF
TRBV4-1	TRBJ1-4	CASSPLGLTNEKLFF
TRBV5-1	TRBJ2-7	CASSLPLAGETYEQYF
TRBV19	TRBJ1-1	CASGTGGWAMNTEAFF
TRBV27	TRBJ1-1	CASSSLRGNTEAFF